This T cell receptor beta chain was obtained from a study of T cell responses to AZD1222 COVID-19 vaccine. This table comes from immunoSEQ multiplex PCR, and its TCRdb copy is limited to in-frame clones, with some not included. This table holds about 150,000 clones, 89% found once. There are 15 residues in the CDR3. Regarding the study as a whole: Along spike, vaccine-associated CD4 TCRs were found throughout, with dominance at 160-218 and 743-854. The donor cohort was predominantly white British with a female majority, and clonal diversity may have been underestimated. Researchers took repertoire samples only after the peak T cell response had come. Only six people who got AZD1222 tested seropositive at baseline.

Concerning this clone itself: No antigen is known for it.

The TCR was taken from an adult in good health. The sample consisted of peripheral blood, taken on day 0 of AZD1222 vaccination. The genes are TRBV21-1 and TRBJ1-1. TRBV21-1 is noted as a pseudogene. In DNA, the CDR3 is TGTGCCAGCAGCAAAGGGGGGGGCGGTTACACTGAAGCTTTCTTT. Translating it yields CASSKGGGGYTEAFF.